The T cell receptor beta chain described here comes from a study of CD8+ T cells in alopecia areata. This CDR3 region has 13 residues. Germline CDR1 reads LNHDA; CDR2 reads SQIVND (reference sequence). The ends were cut back, 5 bases at V and 10 bases at J, with 15 bases in the middle. Investigators isolated RNA and reverse transcribed it into cDNA to act as the sequencing template. TCRdb's copy holds only in-frame clones and misses some; the assay was immunoSEQ multiplex PCR. The repertoire holds about 140,000 clones, with 82% as singletons. This clone was seen a few times. Regarding treatment: oral pan-JAK inhibitor, 5-10 mg twice daily.

Sequencing used CD8+ T cells sorted from blood, obtained at week 4, from a patient treated with tofacitinib. This receptor was obtained from a human donor with alopecia areata. V gene TRBV19 combines with J gene TRBJ2-1; D may correspond to TRBD1 or TRBD2 (5 bases each). The CDR3 here is CASSLSGTSEQFF. CDR3 coding DNA: TGTGCCAGTAGTTTATCCGGGACGTCAGAGCAGTTCTTC. Together with reference TRBV19 and TRBJ2-1, the CDR3 gives the full variable domain: DGGITQSPKYLFRKEGQNVTLSCEQNLNHDAMYWYRQDPGQGLRLIYYSQIVNDFQKGDIAEGYSVSREKKESFPLTVTSAQKNPTAFYLCASSLSGTSEQFFGPGTRLTVL.